These 27 T cell receptor beta chains originate from one sample sequenced in a study of CD4 T cells in relation to SARS-CoV-2 and coronaviruses. No antigens are known for them. Assay: immunoSEQ multiplex PCR; the TCRdb copy retains only in-frame clones and omits some. The sample lists around 24,000 clones, over 60% occurring once. Before the COVID-19 pandemic, during about 2010-2018, CD4+ T cells were taken from unexposed donors. After about ten days of culture, CD4+ T cells were isolated. The specimen was CD4+ T cells from PBMCs, cultured in vitro. These TCRs come from a human donor in good health.

The rearrangement links TRBV7-2 to TRBJ2-5, with D possibly being TRBD2 (7 bases). The CDR3 is 12 amino acids. V was pared by 8 bases and J by 7 bases, with 14 bases between. Germline V CDR1 and CDR2: SGHTA, FQGNSA. CDR3 DNA sequence: TGTGCCAGCGAGGGGGGGCCCGGGACCCAGTACTTC. The encoded protein is CASEGGPGTQYF.

This clone was detected only a few times. The CDR3 DNA reads TGTGCCAGCAGCTTTAGCGGAAGGAACCACAATGAGCAGTTCTTC. Translating it yields CASSFSGRNHNEQFF. The chain employs TRBV7-2 and TRBJ2-1; perhaps TRBD2 as D (6 bases). Germline values: CDR1 SGHTA, CDR2 FQGNSA. V was pared by 3 bases and J by 5 bases, with 14 bases between. This CDR3 is built from 15 residues.

This clone was seen only a few times. The V and J genes are TRBV3-1 (or the pseudogene TRBV3-2) and TRBJ2-7, with D hard to call. V lost 1 base and J lost 0, with 7 bases in between. The CDR3 is 14 amino acids. The germline gives CDR1 LGHDT, CDR2 YNNKEL (reference sequence). CDR3 nucleotide sequence: TGTGCCAGCAGCCAAGTGGATACCTCCTACGAGCAGTACTTC. Translation gives CASSQVDTSYEQYF.

CDR3 sequence (DNA): TGTGCCAGCAGCTTAGATCGGGGTGCCGGGGAGCTGTTTTTT. The encoded protein is CASSLDRGAGELFF. The chain employs TRBV11-2 and TRBJ2-2, with TRBD2 as a possible D gene (5 bases). CDR3 length: 14 residues. Germline assignment: CDR1 SGHAT and CDR2 FQNNGV. V lost 0 bases to trimming and J lost 6 bases, with 8 bases between them.

This chain joins TRBV5-8 and TRBJ2-4; 9 bases align to TRBD1. The CDR3 covers 16 residues. Germline loops: CDR1 SGHTS, CDR2 YDEGEE. The ends lost 5 bases at V and 1 base at J; junction bases unmatched: 7. The CDR3 DNA follows: TGTGCCAGCAGAAGGACAGGGGAAGGGGCCAAAAACATTCAGTACTTC. Encoded protein: CASRRTGEGAKNIQYF.

The chain has TRBV30 and TRBJ2-7; D is unclear. The CDR3 totals 12 residues. Deletions cut 3 bases from V and 4 bases from J, with 10 bases between. The germline V gene encodes CDR1 GTSNPN and CDR2 SVGIG (reference sequence). CDR3 protein: CAWRPNSYEQYF. The CDR3 DNA sequence: TGTGCCTGGAGACCAAACAGTTACGAGCAGTACTTC.

The chain uses TRBV6-5 and TRBJ1-1, with D possibly TRBD1 on 6 matching bases. CDR3 length: 13 amino acids. V lost 5 bases and J lost 3, with 10 bases in between. In germline, CDR1 is MNHEY, CDR2 SVGAGI. Here the CDR3 DNA reads TGTGCCAGCAGTACCGACAGGTACACTGAAGCTTTCTTT. Translating gives CASSTDRYTEAFF.

The sample holds a few counts of this clone. The rearrangement links TRBV5-1 to TRBJ1-1; no clear D. The V end lost 0 bases, the J end lost 1 base, and 10 bases lay between the germline ends. The germline CDR1 and CDR2 sequences are SGHRS and YFSETQ. CDR3 length: 15 residues. The CDR3: CASSLGHIRNTEAFF. CDR3 nucleotide sequence: TGCGCCAGCAGCTTGGGACATATAAGGAACACTGAAGCTTTCTTT.

The chain links TRBV29-1 to TRBJ2-5, with 8 bases lining up with TRBD2. Germline lookup yields CDR1 SQVTM and CDR2 ANQGSEA. Trimming took 7 bases from V and 5 from J; bases not matched to a gene: 9. This CDR3 has 13 residues. The CDR3 loop reads CSAGAGAGETQYF. The CDR3 nucleotides read TGCAGCGCTGGAGCGGGGGCGGGGGAGACCCAGTACTTC.

The chain links TRBV7-2 to TRBJ1-1, with a possible D match to TRBD1 (6 bases). The CDR3 spans 17 residues. Germline CDR1 SGHTA, CDR2 FQGNSA. Trimming pared 2 bases from V and 1 base from J, leaving 17 bases between. CDR3 region: CASSLKPGQGTNTEAFF. The CDR3 bases are TGTGCCAGCAGCTTAAAACCCGGGCAGGGGACGAACACTGAAGCTTTCTTT.

V and J are TRBV28 and TRBJ2-2; a possible D gene is TRBD1 (5 bases). Germline V gene lookup returns CDR1 MDHEN and CDR2 SYDVKM. Deletions cut 0 bases from V and 4 bases from J, with 6 bases between. The CDR3 runs to 14 residues. This CDR3 reads CASSLWDTTGELFF. CDR3 sequence (DNA): TGTGCCAGCAGTTTATGGGACACCACCGGGGAGCTGTTTTTT.

The chain joins TRBV5-1 to TRBJ1-3; 9 bases match TRBD1. Per germline, CDR1 SGHRS and CDR2 YFSETQ. There are 15 residues in the CDR3. The J segment lost 0 bases and the V segment lost 2 bases, leaving 0 bases of the junction unmatched. The CDR3 DNA is TGCGCCAGCAGCTTACAGGGGGCCTCTGGAAACACCATATATTTT. It yields the protein CASSLQGASGNTIYF.

This clone appeared once. The V call is TRBV10-3, the J call TRBJ2-3; D perhaps matches TRBD2 (6 bases). The CDR3 contains 13 residues. Per germline, CDR1 ENHRY and CDR2 SYGVKD. Trimming took off 11 bases at V and 2 bases at J, with 14 bases between the two ends. CDR3 coding DNA: TGTGCCTCCTTAGCGGATACCACAGATACGCAGTATTTT. It codes for CASLADTTDTQYF.

The genes are TRBV18 and TRBJ2-7; 9 bases fit TRBD1. Germline V gene lookup returns CDR1 KGHSH and CDR2 LQKENI. This CDR3 is built from 13 residues. With V trimmed by 5 bases and J by 6 bases, 5 bases remained unmatched. CDR3 region: CASSKGQGGEQYF. DNA of the CDR3: TGTGCCAGCTCAAAGGGACAGGGTGGCGAGCAGTACTTC.

This clone appeared a few times. In DNA, the CDR3 is TGTGCCAGCAGCTCCCCTACGGATGAAAAACTGTTTTTT. Translating gives CASSSPTDEKLFF. This chain connects TRBV7-2 to TRBJ1-4; D unclear. Trimming cost V 4 bases and J 6 bases, with 9 bases left between them. Germline CDR1 and CDR2: SGHTA and FQGNSA. This CDR3 is built from 13 residues.

The chain employs TRBV5-4 and TRBJ2-2, with 15 bases lining up with TRBD2. The V and J ends lost 2 bases and 6 bases, in that order; junction bases with no gene match: 5. Germline CDR1 reads SGHNT; CDR2 reads YYREEE (reference sequence). This CDR3 has 17 amino acids. The CDR3 spells CASSFGTSGRFAGELFF. DNA of the CDR3: TGTGCCAGCAGCTTTGGGACTAGCGGGAGGTTTGCCGGGGAGCTGTTTTTT.

The rearrangement links TRBV7-2 to TRBJ2-7, with TRBD2 matching over 12 bases. The CDR3 is 15 amino acids. Trimming at V came to 10 bases and at J to 6 bases, leaving 13 bases not matched to a gene. Germline CDR1 and CDR2: SGHTA and FQGNSA. This CDR3 reads CATSTRLAGAPEQYF. The CDR3 nucleotides read TGTGCCACCTCGACAAGACTAGCGGGAGCCCCCGAGCAGTACTTC.

This chain connects TRBV6-5 to TRBJ2-7, with 7 bases lining up with TRBD1. With V trimmed by 4 bases and J by 6 bases, 6 bases remained unmatched. This CDR3 has 13 amino acids. The V gene's germline CDR1 is MNHEY and CDR2 SVGAGI. DNA of the CDR3: TGTGCCAGCAGTTCCGGGACAGTAATCGAGCAGTACTTC. It specifies CASSSGTVIEQYF.

The V gene is TRBV10-1, the J gene TRBJ1-1; D is perhaps TRBD1 (5 bases). V lost 0 bases, J lost 9 bases, and 11 bases lay in between. CDR1 WNHNN and CDR2 SYGVQD come from the germline V gene (reference sequence). The CDR3 runs 13 residues. The CDR3, as DNA: TGCGCCAGCAGTGAGTCCGACGGGACCCAAGCTTTCTTT. Encoded protein: CASSESDGTQAFF.

The sample holds a few counts of this clone. The rearrangement uses TRBV11-2 and TRBJ2-6; 9 bases map to TRBD1. Germline-derived CDR1 and CDR2 are SGHAT and FQNNGV. With V trimmed by 2 bases and J by 2 bases, 1 base remained unmatched. The CDR3 consists of 16 residues. DNA for the CDR3: TGTGCCAGCAGCTTAACAGGGGGCGCTGGGGCCAACGTCCTGACTTTC. It yields the protein CASSLTGGAGANVLTF.

The J gene is TRBJ1-1, the V gene TRBV29-1; maybe TRBD1 (5 bases). The CDR3 spans 13 residues. Between the trimmed V and J ends, which lost 5 bases and 8 bases, there was a span of 18 bases. The germline V gene has CDR1 SQVTM and CDR2 ANQGSEA. CDR3 region: CSVTKGNRQEAFF. CDR3 sequence (DNA): TGCAGCGTTACTAAAGGTAACAGGCAAGAAGCTTTCTTT.

V usage is TRBV5-1 and J usage is TRBJ1-1, with D uncertain. This CDR3 spans 13 amino acids. Trimming took 0 bases from V and 1 from J, leaving 4 bases between them. Germline V gene data show CDR1 as SGHRS and CDR2 as YFSETQ. CDR3 DNA sequence: TGCGCCAGCAGCTTGGAACAGAACACTGAAGCTTTCTTT. Its protein product is CASSLEQNTEAFF.

V gene TRBV4-2 combines with J gene TRBJ2-2; a possible D gene is TRBD1 (6 bases). The germline V gene has CDR1 LGHNA and CDR2 YNFKEQ. V lost 0 bases and J lost 3, with 11 bases in between. There are 16 residues in the CDR3. The CDR3 nucleotides are TGTGCCAGCAGCCAAGATTGGGACACTTACACCGGGGAGCTGTTTTTT. Protein: CASSQDWDTYTGELFF.

The gene calls are TRBV27 and TRBJ1-5; TRBD1 matches at 7 bases. J lost 6 bases, V lost 5 bases, and 13 bases had no gene match. Per germline, CDR1 MNHEY and CDR2 SMNVEV (reference sequence). CDR3 size: 16 residues. The CDR3 coding sequence is TGTGCCAGCAGTCGAACCCAGGGGGGTCGAACTCAGCCCCAGCATTTT. This translates into CASSRTQGGRTQPQHF.

The chain recombines TRBV4-3 with TRBJ2-2; 9 nucleotides agree with TRBD2. There are 15 residues in the CDR3. V dropped 4 bases and J dropped 2; count of bases not matched to a gene: 2. Germline values: CDR1 LGHNA, CDR2 YSLEER. The CDR3 DNA follows: TGCGCCAGCAGCCTGACTAGCGGAAACACCGGGGAGCTGTTTTTT. Protein product: CASSLTSGNTGELFF.

The chain combines TRBV5-1 with TRBJ1-3, with 7 bases aligning to TRBD1. Germline V CDR1 and CDR2: SGHRS, YFSETQ. V dropped 3 bases and J dropped 4; count of bases not matched to a gene: 7. This CDR3 comprises 15 residues. The CDR3 sequence: CASSSDRFAGNTIYF. DNA for the CDR3: TGCGCCAGCAGCTCGGACAGGTTCGCCGGAAACACCATATATTTT.

The chain couples TRBV25-1 to TRBJ2-1, with TRBD2 as a possible D gene (6 bases). V was cut by 4 bases and J by 0 bases, with 16 bases left in between. The germline V gene encodes CDR1 MGHDK and CDR2 SYGVNS. This CDR3 has 17 residues. The CDR3 DNA follows: TGTGCCAGCAGTGGGGCGGGACTTACGAGCTCCTACAATGAGCAGTTCTTC. It is translated as CASSGAGLTSSYNEQFF.